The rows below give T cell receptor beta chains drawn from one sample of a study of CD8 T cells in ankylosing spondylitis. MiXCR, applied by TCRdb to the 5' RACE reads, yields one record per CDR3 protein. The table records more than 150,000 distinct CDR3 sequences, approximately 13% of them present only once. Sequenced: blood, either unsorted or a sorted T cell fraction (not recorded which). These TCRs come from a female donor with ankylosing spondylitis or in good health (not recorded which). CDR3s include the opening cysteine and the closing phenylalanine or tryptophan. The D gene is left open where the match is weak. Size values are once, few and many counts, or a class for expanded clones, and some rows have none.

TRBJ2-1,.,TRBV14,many,CASGSGSSYNEQFF,TGTGCCAGCGGCTCGGGGAGCTCCTACAATGAGCAGTTCTTC
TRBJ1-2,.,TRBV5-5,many,CASSLGPEVRYGYTF,TGTGCCAGCAGCTTGGGGCCGGAGGTCCGATATGGCTACACCTTC
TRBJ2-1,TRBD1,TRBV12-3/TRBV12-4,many,CASSFGQGVYNEQFF,TGTGCCAGCAGTTTCGGGCAGGGGGTCTACAATGAGCAGTTCTTC
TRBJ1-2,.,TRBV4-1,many,CASRQQGANYGYTF,TGCGCCAGCAGACAACAGGGAGCTAACTATGGCTACACCTTC
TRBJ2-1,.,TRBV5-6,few,CASSLLDGGYNEQFF,TGTGCCAGCAGCTTGTTAGACGGTGGCTACAATGAGCAGTTCTTC
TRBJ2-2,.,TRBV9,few,CASTPSGHSTGELFF,TGTGCCAGCACCCCTAGTGGACACAGCACCGGGGAGCTGTTTTTT
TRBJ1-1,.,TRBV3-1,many,CASSQGRGEAFF,TGTGCCAGCAGCCAAGGGCGCGGTGAAGCTTTCTTT
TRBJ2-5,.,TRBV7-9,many,CASSLNQETQYF,TGTGCCAGCAGCTTAAACCAAGAGACCCAGTACTTC
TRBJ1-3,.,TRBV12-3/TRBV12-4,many,CASSFGSSGNTIYF,TGTGCCAGCAGTTTTGGTTCTTCTGGAAACACCATATATTTT
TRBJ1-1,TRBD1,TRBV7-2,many,CASRSTGGAEAFF,TGTGCCAGCAGAAGCACAGGGGGCGCTGAAGCTTTCTTT
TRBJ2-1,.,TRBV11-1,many,CASSPHASKNEQFF,TGTGCCAGCAGTCCTCACGCTAGTAAGAATGAGCAGTTCTTC
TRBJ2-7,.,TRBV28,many,CASTHPRSSYEQYF,TGTGCCAGCACCCATCCTAGGAGCTCCTACGAGCAGTACTTC
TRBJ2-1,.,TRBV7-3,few,CASSLSTLNEQFF,TGTGCCAGCAGCTTATCGACCCTCAATGAGCAGTTCTTC
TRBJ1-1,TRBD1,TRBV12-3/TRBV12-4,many,CASSLGQAPNEAFF,TGTGCCAGCAGTTTGGGACAGGCCCCAAACGAGGCTTTCTTT
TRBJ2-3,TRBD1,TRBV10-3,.,CAIRTGGTDTQYF,TGTGCCATCAGGACAGGGGGCACAGATACGCAGTATTTT
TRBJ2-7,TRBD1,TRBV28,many,CASVGQGNSYEQYF,TGTGCAAGCGTAGGACAGGGGAACTCCTACGAGCAGTACTTC
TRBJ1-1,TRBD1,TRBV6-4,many,CASRATGGRGYWNTEAFF,TGTGCCAGCAGAGCCACCGGTGGCAGGGGGTATTGGAACACTGAAGCTTTCTTT
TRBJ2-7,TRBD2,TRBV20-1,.,CSAGTSGRSYEQYF,TGCAGTGCTGGGACTAGCGGGAGAAGCTACGAGCAGTACTTC
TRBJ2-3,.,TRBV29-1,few,CSVGDAAVSTDTQYF,TGCAGCGTTGGTGACGCAGCCGTGAGCACAGATACGCAGTATTTT
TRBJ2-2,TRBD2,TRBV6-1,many,CASKGLANTGELFF,TGTGCCAGCAAAGGACTAGCGAACACCGGGGAGCTGTTTTTT
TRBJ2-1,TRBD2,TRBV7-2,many,CASSSNKLAGDNEQFF,TGTGCCAGCAGCTCGAATAAACTAGCGGGAGATAATGAGCAGTTCTTC
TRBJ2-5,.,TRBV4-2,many,CASSKQETQYF,TGTGCCAGCAGCAAGCAGGAGACCCAGTACTTC